The TCR beta chain under discussion was sequenced for a study of blood T cells in healthy people across ages. This clonotype was seen at least ten times. What it recognizes is unknown. The use of a sample-barcoded 5' primer and a J-beta primer mix characterized a second PCR of roughly 6 to 11 cycles. No fewer than 3 million CDR3-containing paired-end reads came from each sample. TCRdb processed the 5' RACE reads anew with MiXCR; each CDR3 protein has one entry. The table lists about 1,500,000 distinct CDR3 sequences, over 25% of them singletons, with less than 9.5% in the top ten. General study points: The study regarded diversity estimates from one million T cells as underestimates.

There are 13 residues in the CDR3. Looked up from germline, CDR1 is SQVTM and CDR2 is ANQGSEA. Trimming took 6 bases from V and 0 from J, leaving 12 bases between them. Total RNA amounts of at least 5 micrograms were extracted per sample. The gene calls are TRBV29-1 and TRBJ2-7; the D is unclear. The sequenced sample was blood. This clonotype originated in a woman under 40 in good health. The CDR3 DNA reads TGCAGCGTACTTTTGCAGGCCTCCTACGAGCAGTACTTC. Translating it yields CSVLLQASYEQYF.